These T cell receptor beta chains were read from a single sample in a study of shared clonotypes between healthy human individuals. Profiled with immunoSEQ multiplex PCR; TCRdb holds only in-frame clones, not every one. The table includes about 2.1 million clones, 85% to 95% detected once. Sequencing was done on a sample of naive CD8+ T cells from PBMCs. The receptor set was obtained from a man aged 18 to 29 in good health. Some clones in this sample may be carry-over from other donors' samples. Both conserved end residues are part of each CDR3. A D gene is named only where the DNA matches it firmly. Only some rows state a clone size, as once, few, many or a class for expanded clones.

V: TRBV7-9
J: TRBJ2-3
size: once
D: TRBD2
CDR3: CASTKTSGPDTQYF
DNA: TGTGCCAGCACCAAGACTAGCGGTCCCGATACGCAGTATTTT

V: TRBV9
J: TRBJ1-2
size: -
D: -
CDR3: CASLGPYGYTF
DNA: TGTGCCAGCCTGGGGCCCTATGGCTACACCTTC

V: TRBV18
J: TRBJ2-5
size: -
D: -
CDR3: CASSPSARNQETQYF
DNA: TGTGCCAGCTCACCATCCGCCAGGAACCAAGAGACCCAGTACTTC

V: TRBV4-1
J: TRBJ2-1
size: -
D: -
CDR3: CASSPAEAKVYNEQFF
DNA: TGCGCCAGCAGCCCCGCCGAAGCGAAGGTCTACAATGAGCAGTTCTTC

V: TRBV9
J: TRBJ1-1
size: few
D: TRBD1
CDR3: CASSEGGFMNTEAFF
DNA: TGTGCCAGCAGCGAAGGGGGCTTTATGAACACTGAAGCTTTCTTT

V: TRBV13
J: TRBJ2-5
size: -
D: TRBD1
CDR3: CASSSRTGQETQYF
DNA: TGTGCCAGCAGCTCTCGGACAGGGCAAGAGACCCAGTACTTC

V: TRBV7-9
J: TRBJ2-1
size: -
D: -
CDR3: CASSLGHSSYNEQFF
DNA: TGTGCCAGCAGCTTAGGACATAGCTCCTACAATGAGCAGTTCTTC

V: TRBV9
J: TRBJ2-7
size: -
D: -
CDR3: CASSPRTAPYEQYF
DNA: TGTGCCAGCAGCCCGCGGACAGCCCCCTACGAGCAGTACTTC

V: TRBV11-2
J: TRBJ1-1
size: -
D: -
CDR3: CASMDGPNTEAFF
DNA: TGTGCCAGTATGGACGGGCCCAACACTGAAGCTTTCTTT

V: TRBV25-1
J: TRBJ2-5
size: -
D: -
CDR3: CASRGEETQYF
DNA: TGTGCCAGCAGGGGGGAAGAGACCCAGTACTTC

V: TRBV28
J: TRBJ2-2
size: -
D: -
CDR3: CASLPWRGNTGELFF
DNA: TGTGCCAGCCTTCCTTGGCGGGGTAACACCGGGGAGCTGTTTTTT

V: TRBV6-1
J: TRBJ1-2
size: once
D: -
CDR3: CAGYDRAYGYTF
DNA: TGTGCCGGATATGACCGCGCATATGGCTACACCTTC

V: TRBV9
J: TRBJ2-1
size: -
D: TRBD2
CDR3: CASSGGTSGSSYSEQFF
DNA: TGTGCCAGCAGCGGTGGGACTAGCGGGAGCTCCTACAGTGAGCAGTTCTTC

V: TRBV7-6
J: TRBJ1-4
size: -
D: -
CDR3: CASSLEGNRADEKLFF
DNA: TGTGCCAGCAGCTTAGAGGGTAACAGGGCGGATGAAAAACTGTTTTTT

V: TRBV6-1
J: TRBJ2-7
size: -
D: TRBD1
CDR3: CASSDGQGLRDYEQYF
DNA: TGTGCCAGCAGTGACGGACAGGGATTGAGAGACTACGAGCAGTACTTC

V: TRBV7-9
J: TRBJ2-1
size: -
D: -
CDR3: CASSPEAESYNEQFF
DNA: TGTGCCAGCAGCCCGGAGGCGGAGTCCTACAATGAGCAGTTCTTC

V: TRBV7-2
J: TRBJ2-1
size: -
D: TRBD2
CDR3: CASSRSGSSYNEQFF
DNA: TGTGCCAGCAGCCGTAGCGGGAGCTCCTACAATGAGCAGTTCTTC

V: TRBV28
J: TRBJ2-3
size: few
D: -
CDR3: CASSGSTDTQYF
DNA: TGTGCCAGCAGTGGGAGCACAGATACGCAGTATTTT